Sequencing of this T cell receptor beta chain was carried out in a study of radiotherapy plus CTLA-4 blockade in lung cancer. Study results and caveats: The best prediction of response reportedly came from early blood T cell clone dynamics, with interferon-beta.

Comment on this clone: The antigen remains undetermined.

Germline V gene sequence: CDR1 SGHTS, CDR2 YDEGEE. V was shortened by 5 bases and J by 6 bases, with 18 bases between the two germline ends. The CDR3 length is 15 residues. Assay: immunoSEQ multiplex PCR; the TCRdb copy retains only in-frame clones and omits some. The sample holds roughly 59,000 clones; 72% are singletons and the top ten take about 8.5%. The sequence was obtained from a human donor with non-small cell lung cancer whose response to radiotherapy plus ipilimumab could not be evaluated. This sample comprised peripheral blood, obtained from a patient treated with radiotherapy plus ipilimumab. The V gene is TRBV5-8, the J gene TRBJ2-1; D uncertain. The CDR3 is CASRIQWRNGNEQFF. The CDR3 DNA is TGTGCCAGCAGGATTCAGTGGAGAAATGGCAATGAGCAGTTCTTC.